This T cell receptor (beta chain) was identified during a study of T cell responses to AZD1222 COVID-19 vaccine. Profiling relied on immunoSEQ multiplex PCR, and the TCRdb table lists in-frame clones only, not all of them. The repertoire consists of some 150,000 clones, with roughly four fifths occurring once and the leading ten covering roughly 4.3%. The V end lost 3 bases, the J end lost 10 bases, and 6 bases lay between the germline ends. From germline, CDR1 is MGHRA and CDR2 YSYEKL. The CDR3 is 10 amino acids. Points from the study as a whole: In the spike-specific TCR repertoire, nearly half reportedly target unmutated variant regions.

Remarks on this clone: Its antigen is currently unknown.

The chain is built from TRBV4-1 and TRBJ1-1, with D hard to call. This TCR was sampled from an adult in good health. This specimen was peripheral blood, taken on day 0 of MenACWY control vaccination. The CDR3 nucleotides are TGCGCCAGCAGCCACCGGGTAGCTTTCTTT. The encoded protein is CASSHRVAFF.